Sequencing of this T cell receptor (beta chain) was carried out in a study of T cells expressing NK-cell markers (dated by TCRdb to 2020 to 2021). The study in broad terms: Several donors provided sorted CD3+CD56+NKG2C+, CD3+CD56+NKG2C- and CD3+CD56-NKG2C+ T-cell subsets, whose TCR beta-chain repertoires were profiled. Seven of the eight sequenced donors were HCMV-seropositive and one was HCMV-seronegative. Illumina HiSeq 2000/2500, MiSeq or NextSeq was used to sequence libraries as 2 x 150 bp reads. Randomly selected healthy volunteers, three men and five women, were used as the eight sequenced donors. Overall study outcomes, separate from this receptor: It remained unclear whether the expanded NKG2C-expressing T cell clones were specific for HCMV antigens. In more than 5 donors, the dominant CD3+CD56+NKG2C+ clonotypes ranked among the top 10 CD8+ clonotypes, making up roughly 1.0-7.0% of CD8+ T cells. Those dominant clonotypes were again the most abundant among CD3+CD56-NKG2C+ cells in a few donors, at about 25-60.1%.

To determine HCMV serostatus, a commercial ELISA kit was used to detect HCMV-specific IgG in serum. Peripheral blood mononuclear cells were isolated from blood by Ficoll density gradient centrifugation. Sequencer: Illumina HiSeq 2000. TCR beta cDNA libraries were made by 5'RACE template switching that added a universal primer site and unique molecular identifiers. cDNA synthesis was primed from the TCR beta constant segment and was followed by two successive PCR amplification steps. The original pipeline was this. MIGEC was used to demultiplex reads and group reads by UMI, and MiTCR was used to assemble and quantify clonotypes. To exclude erroneous sequences, only TCR cDNA sequences supported by at least two reads were retained. The tcR package was used for downstream repertoire analysis, and clonotypes were matched across fractions by CDR3 nucleotide sequence plus V segment. VDJmatch was used to annotate antigen specificity against VDJdb, with one amino acid substitution allowed in CDR3. TCRdb reanalyzed the reads, keeping one entry per CDR3 protein sequence and omitting DNA. For this entry, the V and J calls and clone size follow TCRdb and not the study's own pipeline. The sample table on file contains about half a million distinct CDR3 sequences. The ten top clones hold roughly 1.4% of the sample.

Looking up the germline V gene yields CDR1 SNHLY and CDR2 FYNNEI. From the cysteine through the phenylalanine, the CDR3 covers 14 amino acids. Only the protein sequence is given. Concerning this clonotype: Its cognate antigen has yet to be identified.

The chain joins TRBV2 to TRBJ1-1. The sequencing sample was made of blood T cells: a sorted CD56 or NKG2C T cell subset, CD4+ or CD8+ T cells, or bulk PBMC T cells (not recorded which). The sequence was obtained from a woman between 50 and 59 years old in good health. Donor details come from another sample of the same person, matched by shared clones. CDR3 protein: CASSGGFRNTEAFF.